Listed below are T cell receptor beta chains from one sample, sequenced in a study of control samples from healthy donors and cancer patients. Assay: immunoSEQ multiplex PCR; the TCRdb copy retains only in-frame clones and omits some. This sample has 120,000 or so clones, with about 88% found just once. The sample comprised blood. Receptor source: a man between 18 and 29 years old in good health. The CDR3 runs from the conserved cysteine through the conserved F or W. The D gene is left open where the match is weak. Size values are once, few and many counts, or a class for expanded clones, and some rows have none.

v_gene	abundance	j_gene	d_gene	CDR3aa	CDR3nt
TRBV15	NA	TRBJ2-5	TRBD1	CATSRIGGRETQYF	TGTGCCACCAGCAGGATAGGGGGCCGGGAGACCCAGTACTTC
TRBV24-1	NA	TRBJ2-2	TRBD1	CATSDSGTANTGELFF	TGTGCCACCAGTGATTCCGGGACAGCAAACACCGGGGAGCTGTTTTTT
TRBV7-2	NA	TRBJ2-7	TRBD2	CASSYWGGRSYEQYF	TGTGCCAGCAGTTATTGGGGGGGGAGATCCTACGAGCAGTACTTC
TRBV7-6	NA	TRBJ2-1	NA	CASSSGERGYNEQFF	TGTGCCAGCAGCTCCGGAGAGAGAGGGTACAATGAGCAGTTCTTC
TRBV19	NA	TRBJ1-1	NA	CASGGRVYTEAFF	TGTGCCAGTGGAGGGCGGGTTTACACTGAAGCTTTCTTT
TRBV21-1	NA	TRBJ2-7	NA	CASSLDWEDSYEQYF	TGTGCCAGCAGCCTTGATTGGGAGGATTCCTACGAGCAGTACTTC
TRBV7-2	NA	TRBJ1-1	NA	CASSYRTSEAFF	TGTGCCAGCAGCTACAGAACAAGTGAAGCTTTCTTT
TRBV5-1	once	TRBJ1-2	TRBD1	CASSLAGDRGREGYTF	TGCGCCAGCAGCTTGGCCGGCGACAGGGGGCGCGAGGGCTACACCTTC
TRBV18	NA	TRBJ2-7	NA	CASSREGYYEQYF	TGTGCCAGCTCACGTGAGGGCTACTACGAGCAGTACTTC
TRBV7-3	NA	TRBJ2-2	NA	CASSLMESTGELFF	TGTGCCAGCAGCTTAATGGAATCCACCGGGGAGCTGTTTTTT
TRBV28	NA	TRBJ1-1	NA	CASSFRRARNTEAFF	TGTGCCAGCAGTTTTAGACGGGCGAGGAACACTGAAGCTTTCTTT
TRBV6-5	NA	TRBJ1-1	NA	CASSYNPENTEAFF	TGTGCCAGCAGTTACAACCCAGAGAACACTGAAGCTTTCTTT
TRBV2	NA	TRBJ1-2	NA	CASQSLGGYTF	TGTGCCAGCCAGTCCCTGGGTGGCTACACCTTC
TRBV7-2	few	TRBJ1-5	NA	CASSLNTGGSRPQHF	TGTGCCAGCAGCTTAAACACAGGCGGCTCGCGGCCCCAGCATTTT
TRBV14	NA	TRBJ1-3	NA	CASSQDRPGATGNTIYF	TGTGCCAGCAGCCAAGACAGGCCAGGTGCGACTGGAAACACCATATATTTT
TRBV24-1	NA	TRBJ1-2	NA	CATSDKNYGYTF	TGTGCCACCAGTGATAAAAACTATGGCTACACCTTC
TRBV19	NA	TRBJ2-5	NA	CASSILARETQYF	TGTGCCAGTAGTATCCTAGCGCGGGAGACCCAGTACTTC
TRBV5-4	NA	TRBJ1-1	NA	CASSFNTVDTEAFF	TGTGCCAGCAGCTTCAATACGGTGGACACTGAAGCTTTCTTT
TRBV6-5	once	TRBJ1-5	NA	CASNDGQPQHF	TGTGCCAGCAACGACGGTCAGCCCCAGCATTTT
TRBV10-3	NA	TRBJ2-2	TRBD2	CAISKYGTSVTGELFF	TGTGCCATCAGTAAGTACGGGACTAGCGTCACCGGGGAGCTGTTTTTT
TRBV3-1/TRBV3-2	NA	TRBJ2-7	NA	CASSQGGGGREQYF	TGTGCCAGCAGCCAAGGAGGTGGAGGGCGGGAGCAGTACTTC
TRBV7-9	NA	TRBJ2-1	TRBD1	CASSYRGYSNEQFF	TGTGCCAGCAGCTACAGGGGGTATAGCAATGAGCAGTTCTTC